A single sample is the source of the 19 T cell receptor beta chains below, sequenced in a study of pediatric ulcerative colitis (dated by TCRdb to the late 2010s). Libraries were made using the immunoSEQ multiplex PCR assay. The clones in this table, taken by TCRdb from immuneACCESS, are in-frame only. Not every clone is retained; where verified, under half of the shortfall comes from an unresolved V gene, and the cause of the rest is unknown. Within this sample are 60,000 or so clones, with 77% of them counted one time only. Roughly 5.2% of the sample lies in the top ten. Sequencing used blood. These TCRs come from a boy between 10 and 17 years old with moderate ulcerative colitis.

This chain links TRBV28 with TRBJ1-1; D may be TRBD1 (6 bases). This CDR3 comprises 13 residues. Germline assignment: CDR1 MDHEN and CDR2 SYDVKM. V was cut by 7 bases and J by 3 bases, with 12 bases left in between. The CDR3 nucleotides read TGTGCCAGCACTGGACAGACTTACACTGAAGCTTTCTTT. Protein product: CASTGQTYTEAFF.

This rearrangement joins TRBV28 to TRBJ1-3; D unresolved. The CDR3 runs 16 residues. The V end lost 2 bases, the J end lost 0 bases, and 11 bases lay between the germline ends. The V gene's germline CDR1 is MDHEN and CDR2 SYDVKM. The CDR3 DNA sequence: TGTGCCAGCAGTTTAGAACAGATGTTCTCTGGAAACACCATATATTTT. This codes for CASSLEQMFSGNTIYF.

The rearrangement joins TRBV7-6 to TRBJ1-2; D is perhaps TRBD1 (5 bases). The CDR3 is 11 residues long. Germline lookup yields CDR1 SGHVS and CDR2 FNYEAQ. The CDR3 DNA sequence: TGTGGGGCGGGTGGGGCCTACGGCTACACCTTC. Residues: CGAGGAYGYTF. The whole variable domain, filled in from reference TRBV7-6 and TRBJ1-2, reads GAGVSQSPRYKVTKRGQDVALRCDPISGHVSLYWYRQALGQGPEFLTYFNYEAQQDKSGLPNDRFSAERPEGSISTLTIQRTEQRDSAMYRCGAGGAYGYTFGSGTRLTVV.

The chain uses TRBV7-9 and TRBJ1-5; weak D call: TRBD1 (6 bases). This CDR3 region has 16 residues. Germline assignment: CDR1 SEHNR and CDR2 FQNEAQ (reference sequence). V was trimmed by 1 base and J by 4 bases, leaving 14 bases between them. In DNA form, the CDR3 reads TGTGCCAGCAGCTTAGGACTGGGGGGCTTTAATCAGCCCCAGCATTTT. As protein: CASSLGLGGFNQPQHF.

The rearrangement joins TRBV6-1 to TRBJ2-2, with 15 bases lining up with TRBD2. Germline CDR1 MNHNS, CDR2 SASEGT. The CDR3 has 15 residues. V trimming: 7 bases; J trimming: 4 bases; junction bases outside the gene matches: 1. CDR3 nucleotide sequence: TGTGCCAGCAAGGGACTAGCGGGAGGCACCGGGGAGCTGTTTTTT. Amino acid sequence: CASKGLAGGTGELFF.

This chain's CDR3 is CASSQNRNEQYF. The CDR3 DNA follows: TGTGCCAGCAGCCAAAATAGGAACGAGCAGTACTTC. The chain couples TRBV4-2 to TRBJ2-7; no firm D call. With 2 bases removed from V and 5 bases from J, the gap between germline ends came to 7 bases. The CDR3 totals 12 residues. Germline CDR1 reads LGHNA; CDR2 reads YNFKEQ.

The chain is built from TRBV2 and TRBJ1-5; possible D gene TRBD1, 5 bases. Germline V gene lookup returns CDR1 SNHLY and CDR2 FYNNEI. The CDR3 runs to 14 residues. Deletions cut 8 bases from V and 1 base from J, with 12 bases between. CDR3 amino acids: CASSPGVSNQPQHF. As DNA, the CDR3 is TGTGCCAGCTCCCCGGGGGTCAGCAATCAGCCCCAGCATTTT.

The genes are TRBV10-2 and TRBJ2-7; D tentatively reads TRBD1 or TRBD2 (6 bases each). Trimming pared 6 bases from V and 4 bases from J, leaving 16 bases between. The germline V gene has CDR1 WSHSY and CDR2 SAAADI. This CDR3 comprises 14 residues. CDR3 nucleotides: TGCGCCAGCAGGAATGCAGGGGACTTATACGAGCAGTACTTC. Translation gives CASRNAGDLYEQYF.

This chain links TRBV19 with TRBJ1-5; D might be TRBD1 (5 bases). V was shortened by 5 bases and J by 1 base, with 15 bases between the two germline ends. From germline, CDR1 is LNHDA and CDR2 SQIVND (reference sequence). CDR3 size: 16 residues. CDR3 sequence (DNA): TGTGCCAGTAGTCTCAAGTCGGGGGACAGCAATCAGCCCCAGCATTTT. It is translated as CASSLKSGDSNQPQHF. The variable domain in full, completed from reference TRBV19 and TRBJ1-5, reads DGGITQSPKYLFRKEGQNVTLSCEQNLNHDAMYWYRQDPGQGLRLIYYSQIVNDFQKGDIAEGYSVSREKKESFPLTVTSAQKNPTAFYLCASSLKSGDSNQPQHFGDGTRLSIL.

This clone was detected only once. The CDR3 sequence is CASSPGTAGGTDTQYF. DNA for the CDR3: TGTGCCAGCAGCCCTGGGACTGCGGGCGGCACAGATACGCAGTATTTT. The genes are TRBV9 and TRBJ2-3, with D possibly TRBD2 on 6 matching bases. Per the germline V gene, CDR1 is SGDLS and CDR2 is YYNGEE. This CDR3 spans 16 amino acids. Trimming cost V 4 bases and J 1 base, with 16 bases left between them.

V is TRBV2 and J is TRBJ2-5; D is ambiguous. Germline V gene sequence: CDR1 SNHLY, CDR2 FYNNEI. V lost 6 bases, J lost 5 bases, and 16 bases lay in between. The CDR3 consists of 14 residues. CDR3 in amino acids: CASSEVGVGETQYF. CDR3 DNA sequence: TGTGCCAGCAGCGAGGTTGGGGTCGGCGAGACCCAGTACTTC.

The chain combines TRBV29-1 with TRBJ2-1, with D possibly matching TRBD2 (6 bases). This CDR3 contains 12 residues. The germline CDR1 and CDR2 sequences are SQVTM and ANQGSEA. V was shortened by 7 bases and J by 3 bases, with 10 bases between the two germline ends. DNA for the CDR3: TGCAGCGGGAGGAGGGTCTACAATGAGCAGTTCTTC. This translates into CSGRRVYNEQFF.

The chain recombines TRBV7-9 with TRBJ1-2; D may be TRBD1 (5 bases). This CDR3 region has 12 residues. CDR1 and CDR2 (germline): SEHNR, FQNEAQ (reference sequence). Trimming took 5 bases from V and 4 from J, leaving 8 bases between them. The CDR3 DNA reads TGTGCCAGCAGCCCAGGGACCTATGGCTACACCTTC. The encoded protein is CASSPGTYGYTF.

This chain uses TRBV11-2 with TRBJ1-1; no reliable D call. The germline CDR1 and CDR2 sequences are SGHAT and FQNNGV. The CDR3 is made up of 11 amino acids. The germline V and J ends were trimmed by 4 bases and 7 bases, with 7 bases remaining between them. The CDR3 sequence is CASSYHLEAFF. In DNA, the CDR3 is TGTGCCAGCAGCTACCACCTTGAAGCTTTCTTT.

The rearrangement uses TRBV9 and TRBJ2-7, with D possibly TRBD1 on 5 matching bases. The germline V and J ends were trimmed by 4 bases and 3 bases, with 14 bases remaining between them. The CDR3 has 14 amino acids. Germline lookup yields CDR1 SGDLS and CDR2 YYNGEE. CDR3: CASSRVGQSYEQYF. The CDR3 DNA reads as TGTGCCAGCAGCCGCGTAGGACAAAGCTACGAGCAGTACTTC. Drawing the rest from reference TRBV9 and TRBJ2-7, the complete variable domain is DSGVTQTPKHLITATGQRVTLRCSPRSGDLSVYWYQQSLDQGLQFLIQYYNGEERAKGNILERFSAQQFPDLHSELNLSSLELGDSALYFCASSRVGQSYEQYFGPGTRLTVT.

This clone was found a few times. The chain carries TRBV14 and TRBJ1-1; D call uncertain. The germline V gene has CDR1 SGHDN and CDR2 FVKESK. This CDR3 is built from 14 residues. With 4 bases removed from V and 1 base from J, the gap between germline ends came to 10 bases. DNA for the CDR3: TGTGCCAGCAGCCTCCATACACCGAACACTGAAGCTTTCTTT. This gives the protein CASSLHTPNTEAFF.

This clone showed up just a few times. The CDR3 loop reads CASSLEGAFNEKLFF. The DNA of the CDR3 is TGCGCCAGCAGCTTGGAGGGGGCGTTCAATGAAAAACTGTTTTTT. V is TRBV5-1 and J is TRBJ1-4; 7 bases agree with TRBD1. V was clipped by 0 bases and J by 5 bases; unmatched bases: 4. The length of the CDR3 is 15 residues. The germline V gene has CDR1 SGHRS and CDR2 YFSETQ.

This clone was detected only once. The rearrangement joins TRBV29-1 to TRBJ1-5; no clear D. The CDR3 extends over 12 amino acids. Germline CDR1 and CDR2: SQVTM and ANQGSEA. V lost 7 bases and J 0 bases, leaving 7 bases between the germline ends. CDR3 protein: CSAGYSNQPQHF. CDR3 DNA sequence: TGCAGCGCCGGGTATAGCAATCAGCCCCAGCATTTT.

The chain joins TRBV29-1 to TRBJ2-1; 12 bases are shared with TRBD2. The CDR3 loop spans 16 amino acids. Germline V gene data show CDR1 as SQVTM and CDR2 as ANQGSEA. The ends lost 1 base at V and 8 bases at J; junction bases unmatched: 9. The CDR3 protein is CSVEVVTSGSGDEQFF. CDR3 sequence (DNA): TGCAGCGTTGAAGTTGTGACTAGCGGGAGTGGGGATGAGCAGTTCTTC.